Sequencing of this T cell receptor (beta chain) was carried out in a study of regulatory T cells in long-lasting Graves disease. Combining iRepertoire HTBI primers with Arm-PCR of CDR3 regions, the authors built TCR beta libraries. TCRdb re-derived calls from the multiplex PCR reads in MiXCR, one entry per CDR3 protein. The profile shows about 500,000 distinct CDR3 sequences, around 15% of them singletons. This clonotype was observed a handful of times. Time point specified: newly diagnosed GD, antithyroid drugs for less than 3 months. From PBMCs, RNA was extracted and then used to make the TCR library. The CDR3 length is 13 residues. Germline V lookup: CDR1 DFQATT, CDR2 SNEGSKA (reference sequence). In addition, the sample was reused for a study of T cells in Graves' hyperthyroidism and ophthalmopathy. From that second work: Every diagnosis used clinical symptoms, serum thyroxine and TRAb, thyroid ultrasound and orbital computed tomography. In the analysis, a 13 V-J model separated ophthalmopathy from stable hyperthyroidism.

The TCR sequence derives from a man aged 40-50 years with Graves disease. Here the sequenced sample was peripheral blood mononuclear cells (PBMCs), taken at new diagnosis, from a patient treated with antithyroid drugs. The gene calls are TRBV20-1 and TRBJ1-6; tentatively, D is TRBD1 (5 bases). CDR3 loop: CSSRVGDNSPLHF. The CDR3, as DNA: TGCAGCTCCAGGGTCGGGGATAATTCACCCCTCCACTTT.